The present T cell receptor (beta chain) was sequenced within a study of Graves' ophthalmopathy and Graves' hyperthyroidism. Findings of the study overall: Both a roughly 64% sensitivity and a roughly 72% specificity characterized the model's predictions of ophthalmopathy progression.

The authors amplified TCR beta CDR3 regions from RNA transcripts. RT-PCR in the first round used HTBI primers; a second-round multiplex PCR followed. TCRdb processed the multiplex PCR reads anew with MiXCR; each CDR3 protein has one entry. The sample holds some 400,000 distinct CDR3 sequences, 15% to 20% seen once. In regard to this clonotype: What it recognizes is unknown.

The length of the CDR3 is 15 residues. The germline V gene encodes CDR1 GTSNPN and CDR2 SVGIG (reference sequence). The V end was cut by 0 bases, the J end by 0 bases, with 8 bases between. The chain is built from TRBV30 and TRBJ2-2, with no clear D. Sequences were obtained from peripheral blood. The sequence was collected from a young woman with Graves' ophthalmopathy. CDR3 sequence reads: CAWSVDRPNTGELFF. CDR3 DNA: TGTGCCTGGAGTGTCGACCGACCGAACACCGGGGAGCTGTTTTTT.